This entry is about one T cell receptor beta chain. This CDR3 region has 15 residues. Trimming left V 6 bases short and J 1 base short, with 15 bases between. Germline V CDR1 and CDR2: KGHSH, LQKENI. This sample stems from a study of blood T cell repertoires in COVID-19. Study overall: Sites in the United States, Italy and Spain provided acute and convalescent COVID-19 samples. T cells, B-cell-depleted T cells, or PBMCs provided the cDNA or gDNA that served as material.

How the authors handled the data: How many nucleated cells were present was estimated from reference gene primer amplification. Sequencing was performed with immunoSEQ multiplex PCR; in TCRdb, only in-frame clones are kept and a portion is missing. That table supplies the V and J calls and clone size; D and trimming were determined from the DNA. The table shows 210,000 or so clones, with roughly 90% occurring only once. The sequence was obtained from a man aged 35 to 55 with active or convalescent COVID-19. This chain connects TRBV18 to TRBJ1-1; possibly TRBD1 for D (5 bases). Sequenced sample: peripheral blood. The CDR3 spells CASSPDSTGNTEAFF. The DNA for the CDR3 is TGTGCCAGCTCTCCCGATTCAACAGGGAACACTGAAGCTTTCTTT.